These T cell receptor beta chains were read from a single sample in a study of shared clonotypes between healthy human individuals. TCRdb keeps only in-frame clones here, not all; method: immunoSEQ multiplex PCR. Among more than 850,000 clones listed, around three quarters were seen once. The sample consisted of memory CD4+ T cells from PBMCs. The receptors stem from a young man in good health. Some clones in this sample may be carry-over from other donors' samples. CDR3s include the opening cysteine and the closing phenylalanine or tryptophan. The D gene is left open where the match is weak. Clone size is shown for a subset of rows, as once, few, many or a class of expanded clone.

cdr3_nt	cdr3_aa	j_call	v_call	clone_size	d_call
TGCACCAGCAGCCAAGTTCGCCTAGCTCCTATGAACAATGAGCAGTTCTTC	CTSSQVRLAPMNNEQFF	TRBJ2-1	TRBV1	.	.
TGTGCCAGCAGGAGACAGGGCCTGAACACTGAAGCTTTCTTT	CASRRQGLNTEAFF	TRBJ1-1	TRBV28	few	TRBD1
TGTGCCAGCAGCTTATCAGGGGGATTTCACACCATATATTTT	CASSLSGGFHTIYF	TRBJ1-3	TRBV7-9	.	TRBD1
TGTGCCAGCAGCTTCCGGCGGGACTCTGGGGCCAACGTCCTGACTTTC	CASSFRRDSGANVLTF	TRBJ2-6	TRBV5-4	.	.
TGTGCCAGCAGCCAAACCGGGACTCCAATGTCCAATGAGCAGTTCTTC	CASSQTGTPMSNEQFF	TRBJ2-1	TRBV4-2	.	.
TGTGCCAGCAGCGTAGGCGGACAGGGGGCAGATACGCAGTATTTT	CASSVGGQGADTQYF	TRBJ2-3	TRBV9	.	TRBD1
TGTGCCAGCAGTGCGGGAGGCTCCGATACGCAGTATTTT	CASSAGGSDTQYF	TRBJ2-3	TRBV2	few	TRBD2
TGTGCCACCACGGAGGGAGGCTATGGCTACACCTTC	CATTEGGYGYTF	TRBJ1-2	TRBV19	once	.
TGCAGCGTTGTTAGGGACACAGATACGCAGTATTTT	CSVVRDTDTQYF	TRBJ2-3	TRBV29-1	.	.
TGTGCCAGTAGTATAGGCGACAGATCGTCGAGGGGACTGTTTTTT	CASSIGDRSSRGLFF	TRBJ1-4	TRBV19	.	.
TGTGCCAGCAGCAGACAGGGTGGCTACGAGCAGTACTTC	CASSRQGGYEQYF	TRBJ2-7	TRBV7-9	many	TRBD1
TGTGCCAGCAGCTCAATCGGACAGTTCTACGAGCAGTACTTC	CASSSIGQFYEQYF	TRBJ2-7	TRBV11-2	once	.
TGTGCCAGCAGCTTTCTGGGGGCAGATACGCAGTATTTT	CASSFLGADTQYF	TRBJ2-3	TRBV5-4	.	.
TGTGCCAGCAGCTTGGGGCAGAACTACGAGCAGTACTTC	CASSLGQNYEQYF	TRBJ2-7	TRBV5-6	few	.